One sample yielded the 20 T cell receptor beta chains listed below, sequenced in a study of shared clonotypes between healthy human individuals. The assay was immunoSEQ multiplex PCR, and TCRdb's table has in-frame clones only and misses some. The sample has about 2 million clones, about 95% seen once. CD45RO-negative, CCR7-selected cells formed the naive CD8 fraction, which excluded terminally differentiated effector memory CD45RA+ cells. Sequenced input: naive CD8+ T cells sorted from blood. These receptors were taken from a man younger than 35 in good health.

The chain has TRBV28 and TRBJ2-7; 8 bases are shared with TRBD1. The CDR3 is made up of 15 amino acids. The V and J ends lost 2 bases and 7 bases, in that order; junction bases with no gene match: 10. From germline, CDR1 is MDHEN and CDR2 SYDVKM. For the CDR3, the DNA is TGTGCCAGCAGTTTAAATCTCCAGGGGGCGGGAGAGCAGTACTTC. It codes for CASSLNLQGAGEQYF.

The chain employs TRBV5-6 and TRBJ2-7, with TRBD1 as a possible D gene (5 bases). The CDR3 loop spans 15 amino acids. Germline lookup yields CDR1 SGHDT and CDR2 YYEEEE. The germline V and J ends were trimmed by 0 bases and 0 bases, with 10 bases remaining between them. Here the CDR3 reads CASSLGGQSSYEQYF. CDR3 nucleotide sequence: TGTGCCAGCAGCTTGGGAGGACAAAGCTCCTACGAGCAGTACTTC.

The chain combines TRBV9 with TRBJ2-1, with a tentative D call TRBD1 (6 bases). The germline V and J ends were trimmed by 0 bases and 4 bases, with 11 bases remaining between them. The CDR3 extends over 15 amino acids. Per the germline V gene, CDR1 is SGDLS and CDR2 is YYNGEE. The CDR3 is CASSVGGQIYNEQFF. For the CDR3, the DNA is TGTGCCAGCAGCGTAGGAGGACAGATTTACAATGAGCAGTTCTTC.

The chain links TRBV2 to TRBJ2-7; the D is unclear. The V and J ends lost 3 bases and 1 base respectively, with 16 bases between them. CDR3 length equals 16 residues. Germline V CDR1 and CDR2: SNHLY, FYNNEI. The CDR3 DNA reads TGTGCCAGCAGTGAGCTTGGCTCTGTTTTATCCTACGAGCAGTACTTC. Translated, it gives CASSELGSVLSYEQYF.

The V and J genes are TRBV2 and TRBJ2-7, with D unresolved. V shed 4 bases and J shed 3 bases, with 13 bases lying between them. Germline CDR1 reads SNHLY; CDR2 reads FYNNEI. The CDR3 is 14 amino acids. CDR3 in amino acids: CASSGGNSVYEQYF. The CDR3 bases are TGTGCCAGCAGTGGTGGGAACAGTGTCTACGAGCAGTACTTC. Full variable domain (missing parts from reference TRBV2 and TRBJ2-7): EPEVTQTPSHQVTQMGQEVILRCVPISNHLYFYWYRQILGQKVEFLVSFYNNEISEKSEIFDDQFSVERPDGSNFTLKIRSTKLEDSAMYFCASSGGNSVYEQYFGPGTRLTVT.

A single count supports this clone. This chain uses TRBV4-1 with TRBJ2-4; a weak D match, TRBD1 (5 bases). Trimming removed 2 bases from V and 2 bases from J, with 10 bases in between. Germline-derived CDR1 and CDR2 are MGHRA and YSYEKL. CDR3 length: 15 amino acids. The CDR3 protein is CASSQHQGSKNIQYF. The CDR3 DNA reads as TGCGCCAGCAGCCAACACCAGGGATCCAAAAACATTCAGTACTTC.

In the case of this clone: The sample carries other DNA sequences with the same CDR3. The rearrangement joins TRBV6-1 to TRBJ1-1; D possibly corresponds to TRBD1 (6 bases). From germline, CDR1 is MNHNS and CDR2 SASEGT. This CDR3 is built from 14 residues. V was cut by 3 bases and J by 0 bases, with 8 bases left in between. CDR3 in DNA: TGTGCCAGCAGTGACAGGGGCGTGAACACTGAAGCTTTCTTT. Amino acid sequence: CASSDRGVNTEAFF.

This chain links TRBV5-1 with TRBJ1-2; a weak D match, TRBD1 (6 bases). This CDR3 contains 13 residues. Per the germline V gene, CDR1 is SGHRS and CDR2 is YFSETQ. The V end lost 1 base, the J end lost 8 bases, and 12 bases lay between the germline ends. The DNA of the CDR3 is TGCGCCAGCAGCTTGTCAGGGGCGGACGGCTACACCTTC. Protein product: CASSLSGADGYTF.

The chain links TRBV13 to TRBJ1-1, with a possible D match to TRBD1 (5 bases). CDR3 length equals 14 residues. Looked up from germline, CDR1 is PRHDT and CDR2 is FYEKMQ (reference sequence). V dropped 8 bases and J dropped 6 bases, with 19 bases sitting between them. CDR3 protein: CASCTSGGRPEAFF. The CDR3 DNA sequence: TGTGCCAGCTGCACCTCCGGGGGTCGCCCTGAAGCTTTCTTT.

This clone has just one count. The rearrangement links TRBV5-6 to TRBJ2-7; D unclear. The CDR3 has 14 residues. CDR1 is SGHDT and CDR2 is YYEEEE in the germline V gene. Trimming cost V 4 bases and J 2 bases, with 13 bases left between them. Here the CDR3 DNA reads TGTGCCAGCAGCCTGCTTCAGGTCCCCTACGAGCAGTACTTC. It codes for CASSLLQVPYEQYF.

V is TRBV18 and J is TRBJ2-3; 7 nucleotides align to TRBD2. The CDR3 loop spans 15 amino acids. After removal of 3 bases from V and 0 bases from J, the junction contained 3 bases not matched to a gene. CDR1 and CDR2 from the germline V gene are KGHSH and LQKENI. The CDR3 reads CASSPLAESTDTQYF. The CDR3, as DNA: TGTGCCAGCTCACCCCTAGCGGAGAGCACAGATACGCAGTATTTT.

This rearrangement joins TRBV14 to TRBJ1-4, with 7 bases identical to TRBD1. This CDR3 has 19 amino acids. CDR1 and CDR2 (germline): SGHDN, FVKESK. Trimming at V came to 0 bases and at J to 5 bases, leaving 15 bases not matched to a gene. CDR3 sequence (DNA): TGTGCCAGCAGCCAAGACAAAGGGGGCTTTTGGGGGCCCAATGAAAAACTGTTTTTT. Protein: CASSQDKGGFWGPNEKLFF. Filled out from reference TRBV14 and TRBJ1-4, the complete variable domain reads EAGVTQFPSHSVIEKGQTVTLRCDPISGHDNLYWYRRVMGKEIKFLLHFVKESKQDESGMPNNRFLAERTGGTYSTLKVQPAELEDSGVYFCASSQDKGGFWGPNEKLFFGSGTQLSVL.

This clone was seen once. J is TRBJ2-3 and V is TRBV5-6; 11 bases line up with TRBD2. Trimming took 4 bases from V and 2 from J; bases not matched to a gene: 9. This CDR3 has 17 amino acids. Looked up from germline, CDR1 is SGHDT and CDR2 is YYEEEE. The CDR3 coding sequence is TGTGCCAGCAGCCAGCCCGGGACTAGCGGCATCACAGATACGCAGTATTTT. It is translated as CASSQPGTSGITDTQYF.

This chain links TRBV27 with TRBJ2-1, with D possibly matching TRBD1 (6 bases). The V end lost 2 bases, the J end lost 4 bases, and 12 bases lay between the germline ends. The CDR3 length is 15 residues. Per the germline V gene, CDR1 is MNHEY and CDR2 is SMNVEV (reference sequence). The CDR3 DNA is TGTGCCAGCAGTTTAGGGGGCGCCGGTTACAATGAGCAGTTCTTC. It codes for CASSLGGAGYNEQFF.

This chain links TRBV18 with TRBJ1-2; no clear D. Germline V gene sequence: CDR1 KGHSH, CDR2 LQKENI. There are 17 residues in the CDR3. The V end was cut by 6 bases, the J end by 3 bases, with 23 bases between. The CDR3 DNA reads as TGTGCCAGCTCCAGCGCAGGAATAGCCGGATTATACTATGGCTACACCTTC. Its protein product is CASSSAGIAGLYYGYTF.

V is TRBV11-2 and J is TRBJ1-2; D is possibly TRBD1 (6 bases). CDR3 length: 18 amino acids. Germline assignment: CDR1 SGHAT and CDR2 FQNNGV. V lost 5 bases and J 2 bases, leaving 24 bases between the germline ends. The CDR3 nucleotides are TGTGCCAGCAGCCCCCTCCGGGACATTTGGCATGGGAACTATGGCTACACCTTC. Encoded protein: CASSPLRDIWHGNYGYTF.

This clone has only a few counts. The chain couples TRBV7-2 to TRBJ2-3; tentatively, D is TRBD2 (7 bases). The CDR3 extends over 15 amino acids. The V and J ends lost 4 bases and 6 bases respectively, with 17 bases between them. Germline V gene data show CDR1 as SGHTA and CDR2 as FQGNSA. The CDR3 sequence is CASSSTMGGADTQYF. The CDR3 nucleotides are TGTGCCAGCAGCTCAACTATGGGGGGGGCGGATACGCAGTATTTT.

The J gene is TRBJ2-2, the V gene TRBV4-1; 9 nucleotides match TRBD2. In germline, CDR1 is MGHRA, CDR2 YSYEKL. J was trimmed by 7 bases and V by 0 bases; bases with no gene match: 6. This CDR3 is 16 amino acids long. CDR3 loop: CASSQDLRGGFGELFF. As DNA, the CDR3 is TGCGCCAGCAGCCAAGATCTGCGGGGGGGCTTCGGGGAGCTGTTTTTT.

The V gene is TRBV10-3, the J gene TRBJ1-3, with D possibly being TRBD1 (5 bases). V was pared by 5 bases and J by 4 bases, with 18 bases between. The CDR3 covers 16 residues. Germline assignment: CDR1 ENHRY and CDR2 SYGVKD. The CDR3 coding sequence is TGTGCCATCAGTCAATGGTTGGGGCTGAAAGGAAACACCATATATTTT. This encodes CAISQWLGLKGNTIYF.

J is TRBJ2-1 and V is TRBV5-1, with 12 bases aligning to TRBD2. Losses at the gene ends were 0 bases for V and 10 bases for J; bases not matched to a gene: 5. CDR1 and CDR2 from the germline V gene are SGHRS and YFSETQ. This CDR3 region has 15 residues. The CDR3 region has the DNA TGCGCCAGCAGCTTGGGACTAGCGGGGGCAGTGGAGCAGTTCTTC. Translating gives CASSLGLAGAVEQFF.